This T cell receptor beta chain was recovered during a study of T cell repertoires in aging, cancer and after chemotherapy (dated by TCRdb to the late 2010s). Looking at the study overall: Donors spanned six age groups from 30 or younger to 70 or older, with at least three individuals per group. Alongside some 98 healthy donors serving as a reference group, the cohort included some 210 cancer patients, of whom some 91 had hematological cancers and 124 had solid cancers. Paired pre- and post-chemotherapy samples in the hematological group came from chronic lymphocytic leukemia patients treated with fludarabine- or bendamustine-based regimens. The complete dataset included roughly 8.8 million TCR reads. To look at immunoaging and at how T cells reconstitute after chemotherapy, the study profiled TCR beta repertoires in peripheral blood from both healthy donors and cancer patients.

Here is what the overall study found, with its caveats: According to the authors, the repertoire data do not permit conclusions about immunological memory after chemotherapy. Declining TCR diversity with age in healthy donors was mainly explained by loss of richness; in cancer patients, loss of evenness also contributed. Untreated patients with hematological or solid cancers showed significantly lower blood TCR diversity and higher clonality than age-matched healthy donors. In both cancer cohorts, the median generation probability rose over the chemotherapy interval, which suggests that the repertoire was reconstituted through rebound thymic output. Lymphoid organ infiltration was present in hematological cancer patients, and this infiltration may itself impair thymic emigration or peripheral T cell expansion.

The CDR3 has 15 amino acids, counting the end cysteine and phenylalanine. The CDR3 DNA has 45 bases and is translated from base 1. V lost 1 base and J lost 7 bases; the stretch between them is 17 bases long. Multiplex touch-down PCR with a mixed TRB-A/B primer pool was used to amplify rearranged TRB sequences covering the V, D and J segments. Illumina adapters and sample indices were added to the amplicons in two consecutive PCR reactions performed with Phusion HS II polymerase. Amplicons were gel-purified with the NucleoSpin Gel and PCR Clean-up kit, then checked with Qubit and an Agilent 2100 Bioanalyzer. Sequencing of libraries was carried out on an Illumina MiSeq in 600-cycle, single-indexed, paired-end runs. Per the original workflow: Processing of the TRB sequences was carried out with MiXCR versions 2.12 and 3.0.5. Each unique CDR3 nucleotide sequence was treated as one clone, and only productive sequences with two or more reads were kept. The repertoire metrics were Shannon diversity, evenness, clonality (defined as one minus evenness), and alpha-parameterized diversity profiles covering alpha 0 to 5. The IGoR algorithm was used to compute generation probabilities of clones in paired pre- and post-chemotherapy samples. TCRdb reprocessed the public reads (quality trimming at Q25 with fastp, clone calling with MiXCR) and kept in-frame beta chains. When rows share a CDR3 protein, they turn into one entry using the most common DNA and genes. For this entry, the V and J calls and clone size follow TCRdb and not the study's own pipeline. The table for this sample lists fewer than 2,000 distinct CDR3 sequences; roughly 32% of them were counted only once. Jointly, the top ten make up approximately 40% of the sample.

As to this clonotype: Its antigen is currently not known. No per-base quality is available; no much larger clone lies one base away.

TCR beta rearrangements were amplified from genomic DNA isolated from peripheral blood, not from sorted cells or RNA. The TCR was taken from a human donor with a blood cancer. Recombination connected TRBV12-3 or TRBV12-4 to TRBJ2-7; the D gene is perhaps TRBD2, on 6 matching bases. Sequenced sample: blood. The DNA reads TGTGCCAGCAGTTTAGACGGGGGACCCTACAATGAGCAGTACTTC. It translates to CASSLDGGPYNEQYF.